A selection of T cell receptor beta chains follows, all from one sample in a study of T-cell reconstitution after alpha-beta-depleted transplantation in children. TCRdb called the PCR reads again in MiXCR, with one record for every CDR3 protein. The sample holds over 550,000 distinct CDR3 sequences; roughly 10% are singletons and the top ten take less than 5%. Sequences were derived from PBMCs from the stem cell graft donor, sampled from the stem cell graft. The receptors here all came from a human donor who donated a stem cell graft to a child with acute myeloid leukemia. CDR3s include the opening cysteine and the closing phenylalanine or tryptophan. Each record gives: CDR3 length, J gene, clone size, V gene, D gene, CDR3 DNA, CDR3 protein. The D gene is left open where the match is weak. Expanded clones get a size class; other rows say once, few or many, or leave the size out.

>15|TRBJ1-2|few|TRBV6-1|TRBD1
TGTGCCAGCAGGACCCCCAGGGGGCCCAACTATGGCTACACCTTC
CASRTPRGPNYGYTF
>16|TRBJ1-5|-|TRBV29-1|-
TGCAGCGCTGTGGACCACGGGACCGATAGCGATCAGCCCCAGCATTTT
CSAVDHGTDSDQPQHF
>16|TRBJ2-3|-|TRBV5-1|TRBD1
TGCGCCAGCGGTACTACAGGGGCCCGGGTAGGAGATACGCAGTATTTT
CASGTTGARVGDTQYF
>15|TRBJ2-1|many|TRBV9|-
TGTGCCAGCAGCGTTGAAGGGGCTTCCTACAATGAGCAGTTCTTC
CASSVEGASYNEQFF
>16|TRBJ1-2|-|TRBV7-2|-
TGTGCCAGCAGCTCCAAGGTCCGGGAAGGGGACTATGGCTACACCTTC
CASSSKVREGDYGYTF
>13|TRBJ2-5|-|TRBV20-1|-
TGCAGTGCTAGTGAGGGGGGGCAAGAGACCCAGTACTTC
CSASEGGQETQYF
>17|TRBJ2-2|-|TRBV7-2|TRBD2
TGTGCCAGCAGCTGGACTCCTAGCGGGAGTTACACCGGGGAGCTGTTTTTT
CASSWTPSGSYTGELFF
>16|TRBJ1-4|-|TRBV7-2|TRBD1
TGTGCCAGCAGCCAGAGAGGGACAGCAACTAATGAAAAACTGTTTTTT
CASSQRGTATNEKLFF
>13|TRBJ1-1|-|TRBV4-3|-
TGCGCCAGCAGCCAAGATCTGGACACTGAAGCTTTCTTT
CASSQDLDTEAFF
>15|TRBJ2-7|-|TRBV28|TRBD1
TGTGCCAGCAGTTCACCCGGGACAGTAGTCTACGAGCAGTACTTC
CASSSPGTVVYEQYF
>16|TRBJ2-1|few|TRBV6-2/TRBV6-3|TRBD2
TGTGCCAGCAGTTACACCGGGACTAGCGGATACAATGAGCAGTTCTTC
CASSYTGTSGYNEQFF
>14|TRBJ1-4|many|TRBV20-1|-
TGCAGTGCTAGAGTTGCAGGGATGGATGAAAAACTGTTTTTT
CSARVAGMDEKLFF
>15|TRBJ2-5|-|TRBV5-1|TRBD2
TGCGCCAGCACGCCGGCGGGAGTCGGTGCAGAGACCCAGTACTTC
CASTPAGVGAETQYF
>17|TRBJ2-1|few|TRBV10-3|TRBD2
TGTGCCATCGCAAAATCCAAGGGGACTAGCGGGAACAATGAGCAGTTCTTC
CAIAKSKGTSGNNEQFF
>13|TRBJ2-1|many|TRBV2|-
TGTGCCACCAAGAGGGACAACAACAATGAGCAGTTCTTC
CATKRDNNNEQFF
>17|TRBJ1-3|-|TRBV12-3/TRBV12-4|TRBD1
TGTGCCAGCAGCCCTCCCGGGACAGGGGTTCGAGGAAACACCATATATTTT
CASSPPGTGVRGNTIYF
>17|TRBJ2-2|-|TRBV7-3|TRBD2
TGTGCCAGCAGCTTAACGCGACTAGCGGGAGGAGGCGGGGAGCTGTTTTTT
CASSLTRLAGGGGELFF
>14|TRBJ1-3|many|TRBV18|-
TGTGCCAGCTCACCGCTTAATTTTGGAAACACCATATATTTT
CASSPLNFGNTIYF
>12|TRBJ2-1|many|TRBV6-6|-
TGTGCCAGCAGCCCGGGGGGCAGTGAGCAGTTCTTC
CASSPGGSEQFF
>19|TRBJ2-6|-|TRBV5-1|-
TGCGCCAGCAGCCCATGGTCTGGGTCCCTCCAATCTGGGGCCAACGTCCTGACTTTC
CASSPWSGSLQSGANVLTF
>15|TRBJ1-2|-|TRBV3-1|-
TGTGCCAGCAGCACTTTAGCGGCCCTGAGGGATGGCTACACCTTC
CASSTLAALRDGYTF
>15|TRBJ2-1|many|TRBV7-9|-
TGTGCCAGCAGCTTAGGGACGCCCGGCGACAATGAGCAGTTCTTC
CASSLGTPGDNEQFF
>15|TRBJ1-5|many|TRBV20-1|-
TGCAGTGCTAGAGATTACTACCAGGGAAGTCAGCCCCAGCATTTT
CSARDYYQGSQPQHF
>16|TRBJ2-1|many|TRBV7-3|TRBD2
TGTGCCAGCAGCTCTTCACTAGCGGGAGGGTACAATGAGCAGTTCTTC
CASSSSLAGGYNEQFF
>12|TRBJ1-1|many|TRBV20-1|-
TGCAGTGCCAAAGAGGGGAACACTGAAGCTTTCTTT
CSAKEGNTEAFF
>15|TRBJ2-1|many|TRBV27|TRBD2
TGTGCCAGCAGCAACCGATGGACTAGTGGTAGTGAGCAGTTCTTC
CASSNRWTSGSEQFF
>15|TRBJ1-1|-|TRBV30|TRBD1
TGTGCCTGGAGTGTACCCGACAGGGCGGTCACTGAAGCTTTCTTT
CAWSVPDRAVTEAFF
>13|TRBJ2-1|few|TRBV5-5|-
TGTGCCAGCAGCTTAGTCCCCCCGAATGAGCAGTTCTTC
CASSLVPPNEQFF
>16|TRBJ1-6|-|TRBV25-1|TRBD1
TGTGCCAGCAGTGCCCGGACAGGGGGGACGGGGTCACCCCTCCACTTT
CASSARTGGTGSPLHF
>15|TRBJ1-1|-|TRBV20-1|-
TGCAGTGCTAGGTGGCAAGGGGCGAGGAACACTGAAGCTTTCTTT
CSARWQGARNTEAFF
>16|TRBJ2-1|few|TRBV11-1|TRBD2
TGTGCCAGCAGCTTTAGAAATAGCGGGAGTAGTAATGAGCAGTTCTTC
CASSFRNSGSSNEQFF
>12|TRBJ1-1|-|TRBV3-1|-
TGTGCCAGCAGCCAAGTTAGCTCTGAAGCTTTCTTT
CASSQVSSEAFF
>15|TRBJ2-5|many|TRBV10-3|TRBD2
TGTGCCATCAGTGTACTAGCGGGAGGACAAGAGACCCAGTACTTC
CAISVLAGGQETQYF
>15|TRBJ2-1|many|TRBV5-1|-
TGCGCCAGCAGCTTGGACGGGACTTCCTACAATGAGCAGTTCTTC
CASSLDGTSYNEQFF
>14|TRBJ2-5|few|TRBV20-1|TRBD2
TGCAGTGCTAGAGGCCTACTAGCGGTGGAGACCCAGTACTTC
CSARGLLAVETQYF